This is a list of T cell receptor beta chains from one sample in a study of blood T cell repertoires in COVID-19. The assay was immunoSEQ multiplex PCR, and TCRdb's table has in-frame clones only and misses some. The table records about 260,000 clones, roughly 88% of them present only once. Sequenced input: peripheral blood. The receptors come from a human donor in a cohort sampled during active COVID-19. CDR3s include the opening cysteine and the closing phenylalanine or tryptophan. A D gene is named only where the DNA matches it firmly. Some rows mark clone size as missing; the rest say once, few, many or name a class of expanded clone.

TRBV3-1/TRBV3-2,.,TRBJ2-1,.,CASSQVPGASGDYPFYNEQFF,TGTGCCAGCAGCCAAGTCCCGGGGGCTAGCGGAGATTACCCGTTCTACAATGAGCAGTTCTTC
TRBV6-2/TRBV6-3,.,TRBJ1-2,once,CASSYPGTLYGYTF,TGTGCCAGCAGTTATCCCGGGACACTTTATGGCTACACCTTC
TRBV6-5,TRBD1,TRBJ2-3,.,CASSPPGGSDTQYF,TGTGCCAGCAGCCCCCCAGGGGGAAGCGATACGCAGTATTTT
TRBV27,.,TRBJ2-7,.,CASNRIDYRDEQYF,TGTGCCAGCAATCGAATAGACTACCGGGACGAGCAGTACTTC
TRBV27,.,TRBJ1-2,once,CASKDSNYGYTF,TGTGCCAGTAAAGATAGCAACTATGGCTACACCTTC
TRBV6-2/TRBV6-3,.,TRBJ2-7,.,CASSYIQTGINSYEQYF,TGTGCCAGCAGTTACATTCAGACAGGAATTAACTCCTACGAGCAGTACTTC
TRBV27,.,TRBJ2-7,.,CASSSQGPTDVNEQYF,TGTGCCAGCAGTTCGCAGGGCCCGACGGATGTAAATGAGCAGTACTTC
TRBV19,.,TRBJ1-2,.,CASSIQENYGYTF,TGTGCCAGTAGTATACAAGAGAACTATGGCTACACCTTC
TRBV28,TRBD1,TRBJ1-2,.,CASKGQGSEGYTF,TGTGCCAGCAAAGGACAGGGCTCCGAGGGCTACACCTTC
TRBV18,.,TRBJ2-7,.,CASSIDSAYEQYF,TGTGCCAGCTCAATCGACAGCGCCTACGAGCAGTACTTC
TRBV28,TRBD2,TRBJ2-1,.,CASRTSGSADEQFF,TGTGCCAGCAGGACTAGCGGGAGTGCGGATGAGCAGTTCTTC
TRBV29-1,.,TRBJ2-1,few,CSAQRTRDYNEQFF,TGCAGCGCCCAACGTACTAGAGATTACAATGAGCAGTTCTTC
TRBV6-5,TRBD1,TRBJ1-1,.,CASTLGQGEAFF,TGTGCCAGCACCTTGGGACAGGGTGAAGCTTTCTTT
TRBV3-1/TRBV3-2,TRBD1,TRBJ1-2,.,CASSRTGGDYGYTF,TGTGCCAGCAGCCGGACAGGGGGGGACTATGGCTACACCTTC
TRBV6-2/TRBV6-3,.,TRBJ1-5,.,CASSYGGPNQPQHF,TGTGCCAGCAGTTACGGGGGCCCCAATCAGCCCCAGCATTTT
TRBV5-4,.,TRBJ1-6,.,CASNREGSPLHF,TGTGCCAGCAACAGGGAGGGTTCACCCCTCCACTTT
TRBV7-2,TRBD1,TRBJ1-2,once,CASSSGQGGGYTF,TGTGCCAGCAGCTCCGGACAGGGTGGTGGCTACACCTTC
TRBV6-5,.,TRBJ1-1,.,CASRKAGDTEAFF,TGTGCCAGCAGAAAAGCAGGGGACACTGAAGCTTTCTTT
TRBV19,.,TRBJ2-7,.,CASSDGHPYEQYF,TGTGCCAGTAGTGACGGACATCCCTACGAGCAGTACTTC
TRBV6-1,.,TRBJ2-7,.,CASSETGSYEQYF,TGTGCCAGCAGTGAAACAGGATCCTACGAGCAGTACTTC
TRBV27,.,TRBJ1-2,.,CASSYGGPDDYTF,TGTGCCAGCAGTTACGGGGGGCCGGATGACTACACCTTC
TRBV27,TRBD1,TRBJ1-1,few,CASRGTGRAFF,TGTGCCAGCAGAGGGACAGGGCGGGCTTTCTTT
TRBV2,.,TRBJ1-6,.,CASSAQPPPQATLHF,TGTGCCAGCAGCGCACAACCGCCGCCACAGGCCACCCTCCACTTT
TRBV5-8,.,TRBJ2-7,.,CASSLGGGSYEQYF,TGTGCCAGCAGCTTGGGTGGGGGCAGCTACGAGCAGTACTTC
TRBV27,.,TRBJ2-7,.,CASSFDASYEQYF,TGTGCCAGCAGTTTCGATGCGTCCTACGAGCAGTACTTC
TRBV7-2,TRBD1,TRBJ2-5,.,CASSVGQASIETQYF,TGTGCCAGCAGCGTGGGACAGGCCTCGATAGAGACCCAGTACTTC
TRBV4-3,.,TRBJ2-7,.,CASSQDLNGRGSYEQYF,TGCGCCAGCAGCCAAGATCTCAACGGGAGAGGATCCTACGAGCAGTACTTC
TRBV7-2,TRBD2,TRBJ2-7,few,CASSLRPGTSGVPYEQYF,TGTGCCAGCAGCTTACGTCCCGGGACTAGCGGGGTGCCCTACGAGCAGTACTTC
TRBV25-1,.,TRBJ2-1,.,CASSWGEDRFF,TGTGCCAGCAGCTGGGGGGAGGACCGGTTCTTC
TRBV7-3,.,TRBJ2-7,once,CASSPHAAYEQYF,TGTGCCAGCAGTCCACACGCGGCCTACGAGCAGTACTTC
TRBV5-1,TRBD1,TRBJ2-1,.,CASSLGDRGSYNEQFF,TGCGCCAGCAGCTTGGGGGACAGGGGGTCCTACAATGAGCAGTTCTTC
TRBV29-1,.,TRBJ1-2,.,CSVRDSEGYTF,TGCAGCGTTCGGGACTCAGAGGGCTACACCTTC
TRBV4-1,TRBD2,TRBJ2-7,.,CASSLENRDYLAHEQYF,TGCGCCAGCAGCCTCGAAAACCGGGACTACCTGGCCCACGAGCAGTACTTC
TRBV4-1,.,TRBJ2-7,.,CASSQAPLYEQYF,TGCGCCAGCAGCCAAGCACCACTCTACGAGCAGTACTTC
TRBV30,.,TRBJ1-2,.,CASFDRLNYGYTF,TGTGCCTCTTTCGACAGACTTAACTATGGCTACACCTTC
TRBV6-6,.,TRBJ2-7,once,CASSYGRTGWSDEQYF,TGTGCCAGCAGTTACGGGAGAACAGGGTGGAGCGACGAGCAGTACTTC
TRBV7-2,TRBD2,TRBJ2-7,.,CASSKLGTSEYEQYF,TGTGCCAGCAGTAAACTCGGGACTAGCGAGTACGAGCAGTACTTC
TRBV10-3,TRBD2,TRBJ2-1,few,CAIMSSGVYNEQFF,TGTGCCATCATGTCCAGCGGGGTCTACAATGAGCAGTTCTTC
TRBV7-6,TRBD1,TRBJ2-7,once,CASSLVPGQEPEQYF,TGTGCCAGCAGCTTAGTTCCGGGACAGGAACCCGAGCAGTACTTC
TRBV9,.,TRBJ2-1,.,CASTALLSGPQFF,TGTGCCAGCACCGCCCTCTTGAGCGGGCCCCAGTTCTTC
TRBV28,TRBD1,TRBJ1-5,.,CASSLDAGQGNQPQHF,TGTGCCAGCAGCTTAGATGCGGGACAGGGGAATCAGCCCCAGCATTTT
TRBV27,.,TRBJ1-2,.,CASRLSGDPYGYTF,TGTGCCAGCAGACTCTCAGGGGACCCCTATGGCTACACCTTC
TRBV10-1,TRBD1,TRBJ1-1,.,CASSDTGGFTEAFF,TGCGCCAGCAGTGATACAGGGGGTTTCACTGAAGCTTTCTTT
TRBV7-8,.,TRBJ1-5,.,CASSPPDQPQHF,TGTGCCAGCAGCCCCCCCGATCAGCCCCAGCATTTT
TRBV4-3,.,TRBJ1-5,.,CASSQDGINQPQHF,TGCGCCAGCAGCCAAGATGGCATTAATCAGCCCCAGCATTTT
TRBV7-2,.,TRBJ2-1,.,CASSLAREAWNEQFF,TGTGCCAGCAGCTTAGCGCGTGAGGCTTGGAATGAGCAGTTCTTC
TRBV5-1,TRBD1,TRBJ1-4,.,CASSLGQTFEKLFF,TGCGCCAGCAGCCTGGGACAGACCTTTGAAAAACTGTTTTTT
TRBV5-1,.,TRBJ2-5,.,CASSSLDSQETQYF,TGCGCCAGCAGCTCCCTTGACAGTCAAGAGACCCAGTACTTC
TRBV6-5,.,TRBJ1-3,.,CAITFGGVSGNTIYF,TGTGCCATCACCTTTGGAGGGGTCTCTGGAAACACCATATATTTT
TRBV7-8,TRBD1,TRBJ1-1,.,CASSSMTGRNTEAFF,TGTGCCAGCAGCTCGATGACAGGGAGGAACACTGAAGCTTTCTTT
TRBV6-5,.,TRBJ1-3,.,CASSQKSTIYF,TGTGCCAGCAGCCAGAAAAGCACCATATATTTT
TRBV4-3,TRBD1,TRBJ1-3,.,CASSRLIRGPGNTIYF,TGCGCCAGCAGTCGATTGATCAGGGGGCCTGGAAACACCATATATTTT